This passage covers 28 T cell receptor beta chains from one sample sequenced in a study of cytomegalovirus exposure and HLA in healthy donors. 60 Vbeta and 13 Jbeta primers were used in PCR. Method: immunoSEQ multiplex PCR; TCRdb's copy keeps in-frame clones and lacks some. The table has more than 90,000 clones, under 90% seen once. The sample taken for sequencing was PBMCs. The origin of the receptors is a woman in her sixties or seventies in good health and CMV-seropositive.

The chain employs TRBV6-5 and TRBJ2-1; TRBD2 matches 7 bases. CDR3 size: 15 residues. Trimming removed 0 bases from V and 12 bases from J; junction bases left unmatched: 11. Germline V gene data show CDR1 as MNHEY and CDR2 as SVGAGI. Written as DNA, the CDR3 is TGTGCCAGCAGTTACTCCAGGACTAGGATAGGTGGGCAGTTCTTC. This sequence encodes CASSYSRTRIGGQFF.

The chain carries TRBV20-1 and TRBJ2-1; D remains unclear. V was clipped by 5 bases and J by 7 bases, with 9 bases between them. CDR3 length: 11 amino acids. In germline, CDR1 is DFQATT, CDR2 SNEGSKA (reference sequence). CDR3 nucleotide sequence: TGCAGTGCTGATAGTAAGAATGAGCAGTTCTTC. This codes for CSADSKNEQFF.

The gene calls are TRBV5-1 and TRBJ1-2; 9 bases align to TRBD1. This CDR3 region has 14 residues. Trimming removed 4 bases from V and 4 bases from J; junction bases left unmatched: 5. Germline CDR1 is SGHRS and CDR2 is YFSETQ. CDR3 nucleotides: TGCGCCAGCAGCGACGGACAGGGGCCCTATGGCTACACCTTC. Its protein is CASSDGQGPYGYTF.

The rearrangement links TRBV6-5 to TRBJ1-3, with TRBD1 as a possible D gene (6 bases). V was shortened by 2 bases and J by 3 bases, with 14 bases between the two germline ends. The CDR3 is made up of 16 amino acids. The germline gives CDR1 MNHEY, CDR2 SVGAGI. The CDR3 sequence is CASSYGARGRGNTIYF. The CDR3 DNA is TGTGCCAGCAGTTACGGGGCCAGGGGTCGTGGAAACACCATATATTTT.

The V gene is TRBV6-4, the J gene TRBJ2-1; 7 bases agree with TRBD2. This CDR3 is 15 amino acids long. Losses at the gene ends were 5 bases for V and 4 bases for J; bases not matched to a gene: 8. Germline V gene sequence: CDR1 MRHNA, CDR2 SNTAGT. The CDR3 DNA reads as TGTGCCAGCAGTCGGGAGGAAGCAGGGTACAATGAGCAGTTCTTC. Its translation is CASSREEAGYNEQFF.

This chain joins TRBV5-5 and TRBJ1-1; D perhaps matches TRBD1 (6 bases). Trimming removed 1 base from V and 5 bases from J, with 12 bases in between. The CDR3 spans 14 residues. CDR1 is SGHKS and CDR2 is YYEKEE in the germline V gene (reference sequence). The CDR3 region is CASSLISGETEAFF. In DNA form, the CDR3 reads TGTGCCAGCAGCTTGATATCAGGGGAGACTGAAGCTTTCTTT.

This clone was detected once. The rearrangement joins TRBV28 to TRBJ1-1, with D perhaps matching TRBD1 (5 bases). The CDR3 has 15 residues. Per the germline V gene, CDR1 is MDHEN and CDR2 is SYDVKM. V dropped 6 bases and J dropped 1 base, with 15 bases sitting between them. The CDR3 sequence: CASSSGEGRNTEAFF. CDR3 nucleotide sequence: TGTGCCAGCAGCTCGGGGGAGGGAAGGAACACTGAAGCTTTCTTT.

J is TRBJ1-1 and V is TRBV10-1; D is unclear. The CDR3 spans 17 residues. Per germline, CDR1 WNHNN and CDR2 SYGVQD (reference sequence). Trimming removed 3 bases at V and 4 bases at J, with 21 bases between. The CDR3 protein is CASSDSAGFGLGTEAFF. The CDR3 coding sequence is TGCGCCAGCAGTGATTCAGCGGGATTTGGGTTAGGCACTGAAGCTTTCTTT.

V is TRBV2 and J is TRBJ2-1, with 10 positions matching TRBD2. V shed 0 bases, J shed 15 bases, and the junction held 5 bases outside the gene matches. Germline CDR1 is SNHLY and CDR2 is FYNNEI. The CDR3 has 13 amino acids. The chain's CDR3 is CASSEARAGGGFF. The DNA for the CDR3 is TGTGCCAGCAGTGAAGCGCGAGCGGGAGGGGGGTTCTTC.

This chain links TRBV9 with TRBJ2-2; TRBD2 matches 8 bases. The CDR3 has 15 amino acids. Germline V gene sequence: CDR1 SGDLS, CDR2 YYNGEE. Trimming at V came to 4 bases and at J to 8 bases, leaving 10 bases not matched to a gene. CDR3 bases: TGTGCCAGCAGCAAAAGCGGGAGCCCCAGTGGGGAGCTGTTTTTT. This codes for CASSKSGSPSGELFF.

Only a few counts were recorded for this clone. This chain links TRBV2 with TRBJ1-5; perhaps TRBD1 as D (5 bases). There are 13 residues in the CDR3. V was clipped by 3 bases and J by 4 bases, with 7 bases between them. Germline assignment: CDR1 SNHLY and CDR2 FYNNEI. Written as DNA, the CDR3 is TGTGCCAGCAGTGATGGGGGGAATCAGCCCCAGCATTTT. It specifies CASSDGGNQPQHF.

DNA of the CDR3: TGTGCCAGCAGCCAAGACAGATACTATGGCTACACCTTC. Encoded protein: CASSQDRYYGYTF. The V and J genes are TRBV4-2 and TRBJ1-2, with D hard to call. Germline V gene data show CDR1 as LGHNA and CDR2 as YNFKEQ. The CDR3 covers 13 residues. The V end was cut by 0 bases, the J end by 3 bases, with 5 bases between.

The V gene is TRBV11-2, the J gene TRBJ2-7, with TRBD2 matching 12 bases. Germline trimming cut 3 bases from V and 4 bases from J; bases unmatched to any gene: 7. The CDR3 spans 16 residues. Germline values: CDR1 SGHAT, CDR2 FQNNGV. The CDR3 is CASSFQGTSGLYEQYF. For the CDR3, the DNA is TGTGCCAGCAGCTTCCAAGGGACTAGCGGGCTTTACGAGCAGTACTTC.

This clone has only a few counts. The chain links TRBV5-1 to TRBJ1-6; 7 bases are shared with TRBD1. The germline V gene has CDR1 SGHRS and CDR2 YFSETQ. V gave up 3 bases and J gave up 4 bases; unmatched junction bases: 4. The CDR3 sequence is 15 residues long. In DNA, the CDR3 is TGCGCCAGCAGCTCAGGGACAGATTATAATTCACCCCTCCACTTT. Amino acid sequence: CASSSGTDYNSPLHF.

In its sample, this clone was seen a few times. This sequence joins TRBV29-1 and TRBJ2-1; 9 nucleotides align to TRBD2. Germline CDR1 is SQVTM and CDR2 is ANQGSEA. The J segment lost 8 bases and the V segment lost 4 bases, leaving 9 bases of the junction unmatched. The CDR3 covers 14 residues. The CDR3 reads CSVAKKLAGDEQFF. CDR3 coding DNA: TGCAGCGTTGCAAAAAAATTAGCGGGAGATGAGCAGTTCTTC.

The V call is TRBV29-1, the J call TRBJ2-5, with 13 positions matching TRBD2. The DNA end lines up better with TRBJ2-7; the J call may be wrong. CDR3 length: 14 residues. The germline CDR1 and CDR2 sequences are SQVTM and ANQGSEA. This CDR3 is CSVQRLAGGAEQYF. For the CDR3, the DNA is TGCAGCGTTCAGAGACTAGCGGGAGGTGCCGAGCAGTACTTC.

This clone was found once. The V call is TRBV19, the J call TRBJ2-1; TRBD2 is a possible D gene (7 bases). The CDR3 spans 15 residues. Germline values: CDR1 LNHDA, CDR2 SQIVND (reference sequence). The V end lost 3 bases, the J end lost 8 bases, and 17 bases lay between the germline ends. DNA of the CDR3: TGTGCCAGTAGTATGGGGGGGCTAGCGGTGTATGAGCAGTTCTTC. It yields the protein CASSMGGLAVYEQFF.

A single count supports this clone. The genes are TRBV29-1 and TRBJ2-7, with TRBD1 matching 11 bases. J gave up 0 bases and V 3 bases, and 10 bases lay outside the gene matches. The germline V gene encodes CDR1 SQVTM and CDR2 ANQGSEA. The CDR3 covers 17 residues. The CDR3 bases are TGCAGCGTTGAGGGGACAGGGGGACAAGCGGCCTCCTACGAGCAGTACTTC. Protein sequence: CSVEGTGGQAASYEQYF.

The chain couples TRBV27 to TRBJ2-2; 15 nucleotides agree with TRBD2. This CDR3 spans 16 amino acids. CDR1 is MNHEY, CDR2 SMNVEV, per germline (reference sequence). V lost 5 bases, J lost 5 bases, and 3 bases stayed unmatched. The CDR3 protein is CASSPGTSGRTGELFF. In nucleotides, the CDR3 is TGTGCCAGCAGTCCCGGGACTAGCGGGAGGACCGGGGAGCTGTTTTTT.

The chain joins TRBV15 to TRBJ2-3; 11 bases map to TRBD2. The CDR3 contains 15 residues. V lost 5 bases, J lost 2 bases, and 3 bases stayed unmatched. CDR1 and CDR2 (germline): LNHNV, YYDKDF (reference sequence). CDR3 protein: CATSSGLADTDTQYF. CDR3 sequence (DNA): TGTGCCACCAGCTCGGGACTAGCGGACACAGATACGCAGTATTTT.

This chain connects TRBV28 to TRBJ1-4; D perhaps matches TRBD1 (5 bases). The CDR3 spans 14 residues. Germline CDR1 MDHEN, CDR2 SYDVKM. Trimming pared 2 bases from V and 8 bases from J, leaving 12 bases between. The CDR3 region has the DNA TGTGCCAGCAGTTTACAGGGAAGGGAAGAAAAACTGTTTTTT. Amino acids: CASSLQGREEKLFF.

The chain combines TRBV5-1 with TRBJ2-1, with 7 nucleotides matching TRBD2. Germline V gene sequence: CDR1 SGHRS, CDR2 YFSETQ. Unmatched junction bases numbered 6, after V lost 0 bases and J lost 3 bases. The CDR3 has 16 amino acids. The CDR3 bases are TGCGCCAGCAGCTTGGCGTCGGGCGGGGGCTACAATGAGCAGTTCTTC. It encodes CASSLASGGGYNEQFF.

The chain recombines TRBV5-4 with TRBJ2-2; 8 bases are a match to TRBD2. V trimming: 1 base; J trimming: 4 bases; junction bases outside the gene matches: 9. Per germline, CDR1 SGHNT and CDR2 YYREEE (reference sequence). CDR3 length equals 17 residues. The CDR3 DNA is TGTGCCAGCAGCTTGAATTTTGCGGGAGGTTTCACCGGGGAGCTGTTTTTT. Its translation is CASSLNFAGGFTGELFF.

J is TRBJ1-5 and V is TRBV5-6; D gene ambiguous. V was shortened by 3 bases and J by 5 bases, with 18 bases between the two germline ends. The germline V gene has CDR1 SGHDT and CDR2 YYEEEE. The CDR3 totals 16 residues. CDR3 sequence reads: CASSSQWSQAHQPQHF. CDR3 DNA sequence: TGTGCCAGCAGCTCCCAGTGGTCGCAGGCACATCAGCCCCAGCATTTT.

DNA of the CDR3: TGTGCTAGTGGTTTGGCCTTAGGCCCCGGGGGCTACACCTTC. Translation: CASGLALGPGGYTF. This sequence joins TRBV12-5 and TRBJ1-2; D is unclear. Trimming removed 1 base at V and 8 bases at J, with 14 bases between. The germline V gene encodes CDR1 LGHNT and CDR2 FRNRAP. The CDR3 has 14 residues.

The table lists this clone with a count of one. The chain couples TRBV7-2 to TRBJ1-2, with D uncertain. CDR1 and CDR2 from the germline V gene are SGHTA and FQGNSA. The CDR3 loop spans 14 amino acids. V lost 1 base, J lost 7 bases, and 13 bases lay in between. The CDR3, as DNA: TGTGCCAGCAGCTTAGGTGGCGGCCTTTCTGGCTACACCTTC. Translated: CASSLGGGLSGYTF.

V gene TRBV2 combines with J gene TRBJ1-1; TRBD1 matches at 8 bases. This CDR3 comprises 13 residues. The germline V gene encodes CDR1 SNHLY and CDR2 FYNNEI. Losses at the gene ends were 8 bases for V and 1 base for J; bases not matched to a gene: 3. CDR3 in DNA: TGTGCCAGCGCGGACAGGGAGAACACTGAAGCTTTCTTT. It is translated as CASADRENTEAFF.

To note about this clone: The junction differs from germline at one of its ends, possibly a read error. The CDR3 region is CAGSQGALEMEQYF. DNA of the CDR3: TGTGCCGGTAGTCAGGGGGCCCTTGAAATGGAGCAGTACTTC. The chain joins TRBV19 to TRBJ2-7, with 8 bases that match TRBD1. The CDR3 has 14 amino acids. CDR1 and CDR2 from the germline V gene are LNHDA and SQIVND (reference sequence).